What follows are 13 T cell receptor beta chains derived from one specimen sequenced in a study of shared clonotypes between healthy human individuals. Produced via immunoSEQ multiplex PCR; TCRdb's table is partial and in-frame only. There are some 2,000,000 clones in the sample; about 95% occur only once, and 0.9% to 1.3% lies in the top ten. CD45RO negativity and positive selection for CCR7 defined naive CD8 cells, a population that excluded terminally differentiated effector memory CD45RA+ cells. Sequencing was done on a sample of naive CD8+ T cells sorted from blood. These TCRs come from a man in his late teens or twenties in good health.

The genes are TRBV6-1 and TRBJ2-7, with 8 bases fitting TRBD1. Germline CDR1 MNHNS, CDR2 SASEGT. CDR3 length: 14 residues. The V and J ends lost 4 bases and 3 bases, in that order; junction bases with no gene match: 5. The CDR3: CASSGTGSNYEQYF. The CDR3 coding sequence is TGTGCCAGCAGTGGGACAGGGAGTAACTACGAGCAGTACTTC.

This clone was counted once. This chain connects TRBV4-1 to TRBJ1-1; D is undetermined. The V end was cut by 3 bases, the J end by 5 bases, with 10 bases between. Per germline, CDR1 MGHRA and CDR2 YSYEKL. The CDR3 loop spans 13 amino acids. In nucleotides, the CDR3 is TGCGCCAGCAGCCACCCCGCCGGGACTGAAGCTTTCTTT. This codes for CASSHPAGTEAFF.

V gene TRBV27 combines with J gene TRBJ2-7, with no clear D. The CDR3 is made up of 13 amino acids. Trimming took 2 bases from V and 3 from J, leaving 8 bases between them. Germline V CDR1 and CDR2: MNHEY, SMNVEV (reference sequence). CDR3 in DNA: TGTGCCAGCAGTTTAATACACAGCTACGAGCAGTACTTC. It translates to CASSLIHSYEQYF.

The CDR3 DNA reads TGTGCCAGCAGCGATAGCGGGGGCACAGATACGCAGTATTTT. Residues: CASSDSGGTDTQYF. The chain recombines TRBV28 with TRBJ2-3; 8 positions match TRBD2. V was clipped by 6 bases and J by 1 base; unmatched bases: 3. Germline values: CDR1 MDHEN, CDR2 SYDVKM. The CDR3 covers 14 residues.

The rearrangement uses TRBV9 and TRBJ1-6; D call uncertain. Trimming left V 3 bases short and J 5 bases short, with 9 bases between. The length of the CDR3 is 14 residues. The germline V gene has CDR1 SGDLS and CDR2 YYNGEE. The CDR3 protein is CASSADRNNSPLHF. The CDR3 DNA follows: TGTGCCAGCAGCGCGGACCGGAATAATTCACCCCTCCACTTT. Filled out from reference TRBV9 and TRBJ1-6, the complete variable domain reads DSGVTQTPKHLITATGQRVTLRCSPRSGDLSVYWYQQSLDQGLQFLIQYYNGEERAKGNILERFSAQQFPDLHSELNLSSLELGDSALYFCASSADRNNSPLHFGNGTRLTVT.

The V call is TRBV4-1, the J call TRBJ2-3, with D perhaps matching TRBD2 (6 bases). V lost 4 bases and J 2 bases, leaving 10 bases between the germline ends. The CDR3 length is 14 residues. CDR1 is MGHRA, CDR2 YSYEKL, per germline. The CDR3 coding sequence is TGCGCCAGCAGCCCTAGCGATCCCACAGATACGCAGTATTTT. Translated, it gives CASSPSDPTDTQYF.

The CDR3 nucleotides are TGTGCCAGCAGAGACCAGATGAACACTGAAGCTTTCTTT. This encodes CASRDQMNTEAFF. The chain is built from TRBV28 and TRBJ1-1; D ambiguous. V lost 6 bases and J 0 bases, leaving 8 bases between the germline ends. The CDR3 is made up of 13 amino acids. Germline V gene data show CDR1 as MDHEN and CDR2 as SYDVKM.

The rearrangement links TRBV4-3 to TRBJ2-1, with TRBD2 identical over 8 bases. Per germline, CDR1 LGHNA and CDR2 YSLEER. V lost 0 bases, J lost 6 bases, and 10 bases stayed unmatched. The CDR3 has 17 amino acids. CDR3 sequence: CASSQESGVAGINEQFF. CDR3 coding DNA: TGCGCCAGCAGCCAAGAGTCTGGGGTAGCGGGAATCAATGAGCAGTTCTTC.

V usage is TRBV4-1 and J usage is TRBJ2-2, with a tentative D call TRBD1 (7 bases). Germline CDR1 and CDR2: MGHRA and YSYEKL. V dropped 5 bases and J dropped 7 bases, with 17 bases sitting between them. This CDR3 is 15 amino acids long. For the CDR3, the DNA is TGCGCCAGCAGCGACAGGGCTAGCGAGGACGGGGAGCTGTTTTTT. Translated, it gives CASSDRASEDGELFF.

This chain joins TRBV5-6 and TRBJ1-1; the D is unclear. The germline V gene encodes CDR1 SGHDT and CDR2 YYEEEE. V lost 0 bases, J lost 5 bases, and 11 bases lay in between. This CDR3 has 14 amino acids. The CDR3 DNA follows: TGTGCCAGCAGCTTGGGCTCCCTGGGGACTGAAGCTTTCTTT. Its translation: CASSLGSLGTEAFF.

The CDR3, as DNA: TGTGCCAGCAGTTTAAGGTCCGATTCACCCCTCCACTTT. Its protein product is CASSLRSDSPLHF. This chain connects TRBV27 to TRBJ1-6; no reliable D call. CDR3 length: 13 residues. CDR1 is MNHEY, CDR2 SMNVEV, per germline (reference sequence). With 2 bases removed from V and 8 bases from J, the gap between germline ends came to 7 bases.

V usage is TRBV9 and J usage is TRBJ1-4; D is unresolved. Trimming stripped 3 bases from V and 6 bases from J, with 9 bases between. The CDR3 covers 13 residues. Germline assignment: CDR1 SGDLS and CDR2 YYNGEE. The CDR3 region is CASSAWEDEKLFF. The CDR3 nucleotides are TGTGCCAGCAGCGCCTGGGAGGATGAAAAACTGTTTTTT.

The gene calls are TRBV27 and TRBJ1-1; possible D gene TRBD1, 5 bases. V lost 7 bases and J 2 bases, leaving 14 bases between the germline ends. CDR3 length: 14 amino acids. The V gene's germline CDR1 is MNHEY and CDR2 SMNVEV (reference sequence). The CDR3 region has the DNA TGTGCCAGCACCACCCTTGGGGGAAACACTGAAGCTTTCTTT. This encodes CASTTLGGNTEAFF.